This T cell receptor (beta chain) emerged from a study of T cell responses to AZD1222 COVID-19 vaccine. Overall study context: Second doses that came at about 4 or about 12 weeks were put together. Broader study findings: Spike-specific TCR depth and breadth grew after two AZD1222 doses. Clonal diversity was possibly underestimated; the donors were predominantly white British and more often female. Epitopes outside B.1.351 and B.1.1.7 mutated regions reportedly drew nearly half of spike TCRs.

With respect to this clone: As yet, its antigen is unknown.

Repertoires were generated with immunoSEQ multiplex PCR, while TCRdb's copy carries only in-frame clones and drops some. Of about 30,000 clones in the sample, about 89% are singletons; the top ten hold about 7.3%. Germline CDR1 reads SGHNT; CDR2 reads YYREEE (reference sequence). Germline trimming cut 4 bases from V and 4 bases from J; bases unmatched to any gene: 7. The CDR3 is 15 amino acids. The receptor was isolated from an adult in good health. This chain links TRBV5-4 with TRBJ2-7; 11 bases match TRBD2. The sequenced sample was peripheral blood, obtained on day 0 of AZD1222 vaccination. DNA of the CDR3: TGTGCCAGCAGCCTGACTAGCGGGGCTCAGTACGAGCAGTACTTC. Its translation is CASSLTSGAQYEQYF.